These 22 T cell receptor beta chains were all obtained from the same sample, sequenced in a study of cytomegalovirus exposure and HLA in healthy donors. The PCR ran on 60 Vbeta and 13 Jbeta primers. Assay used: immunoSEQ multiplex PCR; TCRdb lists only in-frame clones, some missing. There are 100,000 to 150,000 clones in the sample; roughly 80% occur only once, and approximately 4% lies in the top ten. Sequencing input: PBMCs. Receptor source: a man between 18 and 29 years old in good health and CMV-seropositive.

The CDR3 region has the DNA TGTGCCAGCAGCTTGGATCAGGCAGCAGATACGCAGTATTTT. Translating gives CASSLDQAADTQYF. The gene calls are TRBV5-4 and TRBJ2-3; no reliable D call. The CDR3 totals 14 residues. Germline V gene sequence: CDR1 SGHNT, CDR2 YYREEE (reference sequence). With 0 bases removed from V and 4 bases from J, the gap between germline ends came to 9 bases.

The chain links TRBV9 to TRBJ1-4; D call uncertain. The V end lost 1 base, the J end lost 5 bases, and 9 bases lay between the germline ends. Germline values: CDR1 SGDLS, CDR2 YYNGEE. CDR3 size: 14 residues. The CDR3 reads CASSVNSANEKLFF. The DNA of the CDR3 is TGTGCCAGCAGCGTAAACTCCGCGAATGAAAAACTGTTTTTT.

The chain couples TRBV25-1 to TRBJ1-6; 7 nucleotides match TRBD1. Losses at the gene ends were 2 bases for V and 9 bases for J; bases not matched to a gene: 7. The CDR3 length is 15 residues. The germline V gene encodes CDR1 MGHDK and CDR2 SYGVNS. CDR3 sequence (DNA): TGTGCCAGCAGTGAAGAGACAGGGCTCGGTTCACCCCTCCACTTT. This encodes CASSEETGLGSPLHF.

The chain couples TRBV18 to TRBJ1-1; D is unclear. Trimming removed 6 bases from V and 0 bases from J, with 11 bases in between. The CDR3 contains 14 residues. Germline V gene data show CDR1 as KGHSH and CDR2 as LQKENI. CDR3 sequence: CASSNERLNTEAFF. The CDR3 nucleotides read TGTGCCAGCTCTAACGAGAGGCTGAACACTGAAGCTTTCTTT.

CDR3 DNA: TGTGCCTGGAGTGTGGGTGGGCTCTACAATGAGCAGTTCTTC. Its translation is CAWSVGGLYNEQFF. V gene TRBV30 combines with J gene TRBJ2-1; the D is unclear. The CDR3 length is 14 residues. In germline, CDR1 is GTSNPN, CDR2 SVGIG (reference sequence). Trimming removed 0 bases from V and 3 bases from J, with 9 bases in between.

Here the CDR3 reads CASSNRQPTHIYF. In DNA, the CDR3 is TGTGCCAGTAGTAATCGACAGCCGACACACATATATTTT. The rearrangement links TRBV19 to TRBJ1-3; perhaps TRBD1 as D (5 bases). Germline V gives CDR1 LNHDA, CDR2 SQIVND (reference sequence). The CDR3 runs 13 residues. V dropped 4 bases and J dropped 12 bases, with 16 bases sitting between them.

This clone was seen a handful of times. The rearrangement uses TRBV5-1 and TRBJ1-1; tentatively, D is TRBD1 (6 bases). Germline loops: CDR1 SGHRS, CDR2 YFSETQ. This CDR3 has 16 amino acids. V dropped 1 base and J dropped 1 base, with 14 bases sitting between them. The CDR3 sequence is CASSLLSGEGNTEAFF. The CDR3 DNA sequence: TGCGCCAGCAGCTTGCTCTCAGGGGAAGGGAACACTGAAGCTTTCTTT.

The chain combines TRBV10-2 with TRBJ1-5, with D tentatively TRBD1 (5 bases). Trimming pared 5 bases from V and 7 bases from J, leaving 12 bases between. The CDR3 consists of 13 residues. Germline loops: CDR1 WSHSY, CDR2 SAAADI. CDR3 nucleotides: TGCGCCAGCAGTCAGGGTCCGGGCCAGCCCCAGCATTTT. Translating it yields CASSQGPGQPQHF.

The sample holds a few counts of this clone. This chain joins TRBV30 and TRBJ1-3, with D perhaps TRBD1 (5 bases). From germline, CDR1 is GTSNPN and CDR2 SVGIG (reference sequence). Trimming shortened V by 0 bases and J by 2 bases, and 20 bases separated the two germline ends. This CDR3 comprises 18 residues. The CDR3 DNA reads TGTGCCTGGAGTGTAGCCCCAAGGTGGGGCAAGACTGGAAACACCATATATTTT. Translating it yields CAWSVAPRWGKTGNTIYF.

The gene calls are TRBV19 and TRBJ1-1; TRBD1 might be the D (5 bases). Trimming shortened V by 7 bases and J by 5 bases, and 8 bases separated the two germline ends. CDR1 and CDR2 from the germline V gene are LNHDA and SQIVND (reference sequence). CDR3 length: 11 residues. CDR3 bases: TGTGCCAGTATGGGGGGGACTGAAGCTTTCTTT. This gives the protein CASMGGTEAFF.

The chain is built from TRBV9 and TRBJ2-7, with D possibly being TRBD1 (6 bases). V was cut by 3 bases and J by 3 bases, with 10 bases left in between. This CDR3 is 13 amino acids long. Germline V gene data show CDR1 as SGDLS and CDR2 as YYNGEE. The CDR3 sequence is CASSARTDYEQYF. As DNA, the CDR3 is TGTGCCAGCAGCGCGAGGACAGACTACGAGCAGTACTTC.

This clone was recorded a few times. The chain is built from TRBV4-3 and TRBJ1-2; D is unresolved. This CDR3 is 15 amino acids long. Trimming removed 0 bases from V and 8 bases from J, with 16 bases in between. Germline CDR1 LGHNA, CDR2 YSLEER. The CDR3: CASSQDLDGEYGYTF. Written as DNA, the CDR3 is TGCGCCAGCAGCCAAGACCTAGACGGTGAATACGGCTACACCTTC.

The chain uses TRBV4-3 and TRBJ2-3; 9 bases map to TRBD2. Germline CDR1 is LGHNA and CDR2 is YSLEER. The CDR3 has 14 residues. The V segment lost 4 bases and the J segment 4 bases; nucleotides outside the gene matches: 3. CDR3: CASSLGLASDTQYF. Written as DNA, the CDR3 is TGCGCCAGCAGCCTGGGACTAGCCTCAGATACGCAGTATTTT.

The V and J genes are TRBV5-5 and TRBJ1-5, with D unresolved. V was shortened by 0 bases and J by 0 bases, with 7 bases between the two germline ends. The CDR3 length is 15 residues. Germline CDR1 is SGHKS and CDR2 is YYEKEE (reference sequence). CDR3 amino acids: CASSLGEISNQPQHF. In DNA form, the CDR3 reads TGTGCCAGCAGCTTGGGGGAGATTAGCAATCAGCCCCAGCATTTT.

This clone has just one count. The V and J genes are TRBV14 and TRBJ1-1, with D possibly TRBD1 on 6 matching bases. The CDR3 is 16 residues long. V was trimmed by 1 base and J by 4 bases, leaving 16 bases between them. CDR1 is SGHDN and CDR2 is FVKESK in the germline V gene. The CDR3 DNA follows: TGTGCCAGCAGCCAAGTGGGGGGGCAGGGCGGCACTGAAGCTTTCTTT. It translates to CASSQVGGQGGTEAFF.

The CDR3 sequence is CASSHNRAENTGELFF. Here the CDR3 DNA reads TGTGCCAGCTCACACAACAGGGCGGAGAACACCGGGGAGCTGTTTTTT. This sequence joins TRBV18 and TRBJ2-2; D is possibly TRBD1 (6 bases). The V and J ends lost 4 bases and 1 base respectively, with 13 bases between them. This CDR3 comprises 16 residues. CDR1 is KGHSH, CDR2 LQKENI, per germline.

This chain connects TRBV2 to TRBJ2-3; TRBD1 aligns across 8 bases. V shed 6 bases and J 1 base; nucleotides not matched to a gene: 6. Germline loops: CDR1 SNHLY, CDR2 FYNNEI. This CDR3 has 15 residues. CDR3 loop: CASSAGQGGTDTQYF. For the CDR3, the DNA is TGTGCCAGCAGCGCCGGACAGGGAGGCACAGATACGCAGTATTTT. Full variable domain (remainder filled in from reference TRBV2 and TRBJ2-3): EPEVTQTPSHQVTQMGQEVILRCVPISNHLYFYWYRQILGQKVEFLVSFYNNEISEKSEIFDDQFSVERPDGSNFTLKIRSTKLEDSAMYFCASSAGQGGTDTQYFGPGTRLTVL.

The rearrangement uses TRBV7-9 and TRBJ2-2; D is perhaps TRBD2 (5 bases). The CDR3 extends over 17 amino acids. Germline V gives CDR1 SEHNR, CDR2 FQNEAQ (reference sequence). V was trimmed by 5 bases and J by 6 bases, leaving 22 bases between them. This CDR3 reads CASSLLETRGGPGELFF. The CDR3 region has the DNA TGTGCCAGCAGCCTACTAGAGACCAGAGGTGGCCCCGGGGAGCTGTTTTTT.

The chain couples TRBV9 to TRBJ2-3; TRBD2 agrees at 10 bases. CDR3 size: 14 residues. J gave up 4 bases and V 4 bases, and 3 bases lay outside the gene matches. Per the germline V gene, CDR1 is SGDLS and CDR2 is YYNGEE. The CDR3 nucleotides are TGTGCCAGCAGCTCTAGCGGGAGTGCAGATACGCAGTATTTT. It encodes CASSSSGSADTQYF.

The chain's CDR3 is CASSLRGQNAYEQYF. The CDR3 nucleotides read TGCGCCAGCAGCCTCCGGGGACAGAATGCCTACGAGCAGTACTTC. The chain uses TRBV5-1 and TRBJ2-7; 7 positions match TRBD1. From germline, CDR1 is SGHRS and CDR2 YFSETQ. V shed 4 bases and J 2 bases; nucleotides not matched to a gene: 9. The CDR3 sequence is 15 residues long.

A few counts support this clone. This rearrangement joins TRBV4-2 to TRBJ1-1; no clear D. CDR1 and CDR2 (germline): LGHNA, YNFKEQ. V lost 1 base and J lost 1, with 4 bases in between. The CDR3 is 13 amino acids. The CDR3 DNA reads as TGTGCCAGCAGCCAAGCTCGGAACACTGAAGCTTTCTTT. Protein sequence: CASSQARNTEAFF.

The CDR3 loop reads CASRGQGEGYEQYF. CDR3 bases: TGCGCCAGCAGAGGACAGGGGGAAGGGTACGAGCAGTACTTC. V is TRBV10-2 and J is TRBJ2-7; TRBD1 matches 10 bases. Losses at the gene ends were 6 bases for V and 4 bases for J; bases not matched to a gene: 6. The CDR3 consists of 14 residues. CDR1 is WSHSY and CDR2 is SAAADI in the germline V gene.